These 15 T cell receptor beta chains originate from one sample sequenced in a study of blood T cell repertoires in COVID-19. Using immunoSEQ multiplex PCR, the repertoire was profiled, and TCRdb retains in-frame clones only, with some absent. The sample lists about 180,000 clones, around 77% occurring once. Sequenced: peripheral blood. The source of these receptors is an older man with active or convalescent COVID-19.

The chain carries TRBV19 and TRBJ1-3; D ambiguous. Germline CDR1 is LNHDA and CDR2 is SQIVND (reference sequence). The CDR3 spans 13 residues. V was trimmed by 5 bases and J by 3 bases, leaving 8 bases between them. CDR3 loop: CASSSQIGNTIYF. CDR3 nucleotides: TGTGCCAGTAGTTCACAGATTGGAAACACCATATATTTT.

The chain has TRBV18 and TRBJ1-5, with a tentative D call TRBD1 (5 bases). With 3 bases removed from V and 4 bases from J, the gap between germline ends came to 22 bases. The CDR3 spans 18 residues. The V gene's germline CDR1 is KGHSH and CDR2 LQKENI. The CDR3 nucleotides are TGTGCCAGCTCACCGGGGTGGGGGGACCCTCTCATTAATCAGCCCCAGCATTTT. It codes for CASSPGWGDPLINQPQHF.

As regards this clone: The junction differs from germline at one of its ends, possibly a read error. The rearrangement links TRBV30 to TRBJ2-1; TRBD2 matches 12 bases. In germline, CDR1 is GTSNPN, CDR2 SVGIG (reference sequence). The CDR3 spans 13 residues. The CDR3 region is CAVDQRLAGGPIF. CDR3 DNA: TGTGCCGTAGACCAACGGCTAGCGGGAGGGCCGATCTTC.

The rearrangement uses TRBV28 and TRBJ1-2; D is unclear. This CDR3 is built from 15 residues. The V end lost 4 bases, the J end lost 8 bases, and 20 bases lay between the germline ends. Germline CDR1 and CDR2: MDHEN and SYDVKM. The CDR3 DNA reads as TGTGCCAGCAGTTCCCCCACCCCCCAGGCCCCGGGCTACACCTTC. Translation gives CASSSPTPQAPGYTF.

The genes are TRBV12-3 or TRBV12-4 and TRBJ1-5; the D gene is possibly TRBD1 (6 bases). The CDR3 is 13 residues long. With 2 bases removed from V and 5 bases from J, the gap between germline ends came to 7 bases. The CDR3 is CASSLNRDQPQHF. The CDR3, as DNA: TGTGCCAGCAGTTTAAACAGGGATCAGCCCCAGCATTTT.

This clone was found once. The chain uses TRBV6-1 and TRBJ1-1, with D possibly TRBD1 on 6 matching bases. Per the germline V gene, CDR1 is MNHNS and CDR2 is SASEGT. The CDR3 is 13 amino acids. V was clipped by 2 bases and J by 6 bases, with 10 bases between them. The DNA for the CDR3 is TGTGCCAGCAGTGAATGGGCAGGGGCTGAAGCTTTCTTT. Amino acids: CASSEWAGAEAFF.

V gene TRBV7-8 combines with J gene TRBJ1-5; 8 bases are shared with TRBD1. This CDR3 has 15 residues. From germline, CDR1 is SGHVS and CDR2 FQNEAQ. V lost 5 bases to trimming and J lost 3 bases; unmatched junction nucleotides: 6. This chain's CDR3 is CASSTGQGINQPQHF. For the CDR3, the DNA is TGTGCCAGCAGCACTGGACAGGGCATCAATCAGCCCCAGCATTTT.

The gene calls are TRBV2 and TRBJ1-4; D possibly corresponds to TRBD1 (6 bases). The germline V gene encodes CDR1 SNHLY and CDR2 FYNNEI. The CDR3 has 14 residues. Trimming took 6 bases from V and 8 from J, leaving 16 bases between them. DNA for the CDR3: TGTGCCAGCAGCCACCAGGGGAAGGGGGAAAAACTGTTTTTT. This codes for CASSHQGKGEKLFF.

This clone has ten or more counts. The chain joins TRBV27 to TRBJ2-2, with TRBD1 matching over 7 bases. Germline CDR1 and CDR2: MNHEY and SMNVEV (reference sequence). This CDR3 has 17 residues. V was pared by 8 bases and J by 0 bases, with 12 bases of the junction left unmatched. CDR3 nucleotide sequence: TGTGCCAGCCGTCCTTTTTCCGGGACAGCGAACACCGGGGAGCTGTTTTTT. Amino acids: CASRPFSGTANTGELFF.

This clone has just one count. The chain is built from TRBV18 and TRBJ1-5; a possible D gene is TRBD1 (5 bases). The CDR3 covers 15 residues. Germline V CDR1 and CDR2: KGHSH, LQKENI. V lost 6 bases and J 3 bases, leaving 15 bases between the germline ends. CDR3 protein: CASSLREGYNQPQHF. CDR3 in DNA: TGTGCCAGCTCCCTTAGGGAGGGGTACAATCAGCCCCAGCATTTT.

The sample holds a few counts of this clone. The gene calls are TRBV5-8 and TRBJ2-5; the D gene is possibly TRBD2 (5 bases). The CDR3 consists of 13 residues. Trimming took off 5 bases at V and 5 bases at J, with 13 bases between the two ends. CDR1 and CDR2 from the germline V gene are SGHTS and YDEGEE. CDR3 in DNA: TGTGCCAGCAGTTCCGGGGTATGGGAGACCCAGTACTTC. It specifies CASSSGVWETQYF.

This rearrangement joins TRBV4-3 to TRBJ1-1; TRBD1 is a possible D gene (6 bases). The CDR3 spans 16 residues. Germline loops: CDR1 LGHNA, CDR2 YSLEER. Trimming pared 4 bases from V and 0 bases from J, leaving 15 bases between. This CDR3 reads CASSRTTGQLNTEAFF. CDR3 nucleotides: TGCGCCAGCAGCCGCACAACAGGGCAGTTGAACACTGAAGCTTTCTTT.

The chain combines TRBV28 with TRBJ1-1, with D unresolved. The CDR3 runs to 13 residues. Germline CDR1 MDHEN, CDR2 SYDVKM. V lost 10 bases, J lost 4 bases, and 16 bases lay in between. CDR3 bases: TGTGCCACCAGAGGCAGGTGGGCCACTGAAGCTTTCTTT. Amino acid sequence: CATRGRWATEAFF.

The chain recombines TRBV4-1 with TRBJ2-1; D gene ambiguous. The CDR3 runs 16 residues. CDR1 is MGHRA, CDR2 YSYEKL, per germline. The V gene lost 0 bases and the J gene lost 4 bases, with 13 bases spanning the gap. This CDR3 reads CASSQEDLPRYNEQFF. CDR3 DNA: TGCGCCAGCAGCCAAGAAGACTTACCAAGATACAATGAGCAGTTCTTC.

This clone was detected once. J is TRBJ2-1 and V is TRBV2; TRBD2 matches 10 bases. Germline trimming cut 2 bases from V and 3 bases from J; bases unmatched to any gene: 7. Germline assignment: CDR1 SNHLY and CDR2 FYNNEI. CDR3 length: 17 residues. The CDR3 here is CASSESPIAGGYNEQFF. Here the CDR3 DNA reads TGTGCCAGCAGTGAATCCCCCATAGCGGGAGGCTACAATGAGCAGTTCTTC. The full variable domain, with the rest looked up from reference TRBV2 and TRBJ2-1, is EPEVTQTPSHQVTQMGQEVILRCVPISNHLYFYWYRQILGQKVEFLVSFYNNEISEKSEIFDDQFSVERPDGSNFTLKIRSTKLEDSAMYFCASSESPIAGGYNEQFFGPGTRLTVL.